This is a list of T cell receptor beta chains from one sample in a study of blood T cell repertoires in COVID-19. Using immunoSEQ multiplex PCR, the repertoire was profiled, and TCRdb retains in-frame clones only, with some absent. The sample consists of nearly 350,000 clones, 87% of them appearing once. Sequenced material: PBMCs or T cells enriched from blood (not recorded which). All receptors come from a woman between 25 and 40 years old who had recovered from COVID-19. The CDR3 runs from the conserved cysteine through the conserved F or W. The D gene is left open where the match is weak. A clone size is listed for some rows: how often the clone was seen (once, few, many), or a class if it is expanded.

J: TRBJ1-2; length: 13; D: -; V: TRBV20-1; size: -; CDR3: CSASPDRNYGYTF; DNA: TGCAGTGCTAGTCCCGACAGAAACTATGGCTACACCTTC
J: TRBJ2-7; length: 14; D: TRBD1; V: TRBV7-9; size: -; CDR3: CASSSLGTAYEQYF; DNA: TGTGCCAGCAGCTCACTCGGGACAGCCTACGAGCAGTACTTC
J: TRBJ2-1; length: 16; D: TRBD1; V: TRBV4-3; size: -; CDR3: CASSHAGTGVMNEQFF; DNA: TGCGCCAGCAGCCATGCCGGGACAGGGGTAATGAATGAGCAGTTCTTC
J: TRBJ2-4; length: 15; D: -; V: TRBV5-1; size: -; CDR3: CASSLPTSGKNIQYF; DNA: TGCGCCAGCAGCTTACCGACGTCGGGGAAAAACATTCAGTACTTC
J: TRBJ1-1; length: 12; D: -; V: TRBV2; size: -; CDR3: CASSRLSETAFF; DNA: TGTGCCAGCAGTCGACTGTCCGAGACGGCTTTCTTT
J: TRBJ2-7; length: 15; D: -; V: TRBV15; size: once; CDR3: CATSSLGTFYDEQYF; DNA: TGTGCCACCAGCAGCCTCGGGACATTTTATGACGAGCAGTACTTC
J: TRBJ2-3; length: 16; D: TRBD2; V: TRBV11-2; size: -; CDR3: CASSRPSGVNTDTQYF; DNA: TGTGCCAGCAGCCGACCTAGCGGGGTGAACACAGATACGCAGTATTTT
J: TRBJ2-3; length: 15; D: TRBD2; V: TRBV5-1; size: -; CDR3: CASSQTSRGADTQYF; DNA: TGCGCCAGCAGCCAGACTAGCCGGGGGGCAGATACGCAGTATTTT
J: TRBJ2-7; length: 15; D: -; V: TRBV28; size: -; CDR3: CASTIGGVGIYEQYF; DNA: TGTGCCAGCACTATTGGTGGTGTGGGCATCTACGAGCAGTACTTC
J: TRBJ2-5; length: 14; D: TRBD2; V: TRBV30; size: -; CDR3: CAWSRGGAQETQYF; DNA: TGTGCCTGGTCCCGGGGGGGGGCCCAAGAGACCCAGTACTTC
J: TRBJ1-3; length: 15; D: -; V: TRBV7-9; size: few; CDR3: CASSRGEISGNTIYF; DNA: TGTGCCAGCAGCCGGGGAGAGATCTCTGGAAACACCATATATTTT
J: TRBJ2-1; length: 13; D: -; V: TRBV13; size: -; CDR3: CASSPGSAGEQFF; DNA: TGTGCCAGCAGCCCCGGTAGCGCGGGTGAGCAGTTCTTC
J: TRBJ1-1; length: 16; D: TRBD1; V: TRBV2; size: -; CDR3: CASTPKGGLMNTEAFF; DNA: TGTGCCAGCACCCCTAAAGGGGGCCTGATGAACACTGAAGCTTTCTTT
J: TRBJ1-2; length: 15; D: -; V: TRBV28; size: -; CDR3: CASSLLFQGLNGYTF; DNA: TGTGCCAGCAGTTTGCTATTCCAGGGTTTGAATGGCTACACCTTC
J: TRBJ1-1; length: 15; D: TRBD1; V: TRBV7-2; size: -; CDR3: CASSSQGAPYTEAFF; DNA: TGTGCCAGCAGCTCTCAGGGGGCGCCGTACACTGAAGCTTTCTTT
J: TRBJ2-2; length: 15; D: TRBD1; V: TRBV11-3; size: -; CDR3: CASSTGQGDTGELFF; DNA: TGTGCCAGCAGCACCGGACAGGGGGACACCGGGGAGCTGTTTTTT
J: TRBJ1-2; length: 16; D: -; V: TRBV6-2/TRBV6-3; size: -; CDR3: CASSRDSSMTNYGYTF; DNA: TGTGCCAGCAGCCGGGACTCCTCAATGACCAACTATGGCTACACCTTC
J: TRBJ2-2; length: 17; D: TRBD2; V: TRBV5-1; size: -; CDR3: CASSFPASGGQTGELFF; DNA: TGCGCCAGCAGCTTTCCCGCGAGCGGGGGGCAGACCGGGGAGCTGTTTTTT
J: TRBJ1-4; length: 14; D: -; V: TRBV6-5; size: -; CDR3: CASSPFTGGLKLFF; DNA: TGTGCCAGCAGTCCCTTCACCGGGGGACTCAAACTGTTTTTT
J: TRBJ1-6; length: 14; D: TRBD1; V: TRBV6-4; size: -; CDR3: CASQGAGGNSPLHF; DNA: TGTGCCAGCCAGGGGGCAGGGGGTAATTCACCCCTCCACTTT
J: TRBJ1-1; length: 13; D: -; V: TRBV5-1; size: -; CDR3: CASSRTGWTEAFF; DNA: TGCGCCAGCAGCCGAACAGGGTGGACTGAAGCTTTCTTT
J: TRBJ2-2; length: 16; D: TRBD1; V: TRBV24-1; size: -; CDR3: CATSGGDRGFTGELFF; DNA: TGTGCCACCAGTGGTGGGGACAGGGGATTCACCGGGGAGCTGTTTTTT
J: TRBJ1-6; length: 14; D: TRBD1; V: TRBV27; size: -; CDR3: CASGDRFYNSPLHF; DNA: TGTGCCAGCGGGGACAGGTTCTATAATTCACCCCTCCACTTT
J: TRBJ2-7; length: 12; D: TRBD1; V: TRBV4-3; size: -; CDR3: CASSPDRGARYF; DNA: TGCGCCAGCAGCCCGGACAGGGGAGCAAGGTACTTC
J: TRBJ2-2; length: 15; D: TRBD1; V: TRBV6-6; size: -; CDR3: CASSLKGQGTGELFF; DNA: TGTGCCAGCAGCCTGAAGGGACAGGGCACCGGGGAGCTGTTTTTT
J: TRBJ1-2; length: 13; D: -; V: TRBV29-1; size: -; CDR3: CSVEGSGVMSYTF; DNA: TGCAGCGTTGAAGGGTCAGGGGTTATGAGCTACACCTTC
J: TRBJ2-7; length: 14; D: -; V: TRBV3-1/TRBV3-2; size: few; CDR3: CASSQEVVGYEQYF; DNA: TGTGCCAGCAGCCAAGAAGTCGTCGGCTACGAGCAGTACTTC
J: TRBJ1-2; length: 16; D: TRBD1; V: TRBV11-2; size: -; CDR3: CASSFRSGTGDYGYTF; DNA: TGTGCCAGCAGCTTCCGGAGTGGGACAGGGGACTATGGCTACACCTTC
J: TRBJ2-5; length: 13; D: -; V: TRBV12-3/TRBV12-4; size: -; CDR3: CASSFVAGETQYF; DNA: TGTGCCAGCAGTTTTGTGGCAGGGGAGACCCAGTACTTC
J: TRBJ1-6; length: 13; D: -; V: TRBV28; size: -; CDR3: CASRLLIGSPLHF; DNA: TGTGCCAGCAGACTACTTATTGGTTCACCCCTCCACTTT
J: TRBJ1-2; length: 14; D: -; V: TRBV7-8; size: once; CDR3: CASSLARAAYGYTF; DNA: TGTGCCAGCAGCTTAGCCAGGGCGGCCTATGGCTACACCTTC
J: TRBJ2-7; length: 15; D: TRBD1; V: TRBV4-3; size: -; CDR3: CASSQRGQGAYEQYF; DNA: TGCGCCAGCAGCCAGAGGGGACAGGGGGCTTACGAGCAGTACTTC
J: TRBJ2-2; length: 15; D: -; V: TRBV5-3; size: -; CDR3: CARSLGLARTGELFF; DNA: TGTGCCAGAAGCTTGGGGCTAGCCCGCACCGGGGAGCTGTTTTTT
J: TRBJ1-3; length: 14; D: -; V: TRBV5-1; size: -; CDR3: CASSLEGDGNTIYF; DNA: TGCGCCAGCAGCTTGGAGGGAGACGGAAACACCATATATTTT
J: TRBJ2-5; length: 14; D: -; V: TRBV19; size: -; CDR3: CASSMTDSQETQYF; DNA: TGTGCCAGTAGTATGACGGACAGCCAAGAGACCCAGTACTTC
J: TRBJ1-4; length: 15; D: TRBD1; V: TRBV28; size: -; CDR3: CASSSTGTGEEKLFF; DNA: TGTGCCAGCAGTTCTACCGGGACAGGGGAGGAAAAACTGTTTTTT
J: TRBJ1-3; length: 16; D: -; V: TRBV28; size: -; CDR3: CASLMDRTSSGNTIYF; DNA: TGTGCCAGCCTGATGGACAGAACAAGCTCTGGAAACACCATATATTTT
J: TRBJ2-4; length: 14; D: -; V: TRBV30; size: -; CDR3: CAWRQGLAKNIQYF; DNA: TGTGCCTGGAGGCAGGGCTTAGCCAAAAACATTCAGTACTTC
J: TRBJ1-6; length: 15; D: TRBD1; V: TRBV5-5; size: -; CDR3: CASSSGQGYNSPLHF; DNA: TGTGCCAGCAGCAGCGGACAGGGGTATAATTCACCCCTCCACTTT
J: TRBJ2-7; length: 16; D: -; V: TRBV5-1; size: -; CDR3: CASSLVGGTGSYEQYF; DNA: TGCGCCAGCAGCTTGGTGGGGGGAACAGGTTCCTACGAGCAGTACTTC
J: TRBJ2-7; length: 15; D: TRBD1; V: TRBV30; size: -; CDR3: CAWRGVNRGSYEQYF; DNA: TGTGCCTGGAGGGGAGTAAACAGGGGAAGCTACGAGCAGTACTTC
J: TRBJ1-2; length: 13; D: -; V: TRBV5-1; size: -; CDR3: CASRGRGNYGYTF; DNA: TGCGCCAGCAGAGGGAGGGGAAACTATGGCTACACCTTC
J: TRBJ1-4; length: 14; D: TRBD1; V: TRBV2; size: -; CDR3: CASRSRQGNEKLFF; DNA: TGTGCCAGCAGAAGTCGACAGGGTAATGAAAAACTGTTTTTT
J: TRBJ2-1; length: 14; D: TRBD1; V: TRBV27; size: -; CDR3: CASSTRDRPNEQFF; DNA: TGTGCCAGCAGTACCCGGGACAGGCCCAATGAGCAGTTCTTC